This entry features one T cell receptor (beta chain) sequence. Its antigen is still unknown. Collection occurred without any documented infections or immune events in donors. Trimming left V 0 bases short and J 0 bases short, with 2 bases between. Germline CDR1 SGHTA, CDR2 FQGNSA. The CDR3 is 13 residues long. This entry belongs to a study of identifying expanded T cells in peripheral blood. The study, taken as a whole, reports: Approximately 1.2 clones differed between technical replicates, versus around 15 and 19 over time. Variance in clone template counts between approximately two-week samples significantly increased with total template count across all healthy donors.

Assay: immunoSEQ multiplex PCR; the TCRdb copy retains only in-frame clones and omits some. The sample includes some 78,000 clones, more than 75% of them seen just once. Input material: blood. The J gene is TRBJ1-1, the V gene TRBV7-2; the D is unclear. The TCR was taken from a person aged 18 to 69 in good health. CDR3 nucleotide sequence: TGTGCCAGCAGCTTAGCGATGAACACTGAAGCTTTCTTT. Its translation is CASSLAMNTEAFF.